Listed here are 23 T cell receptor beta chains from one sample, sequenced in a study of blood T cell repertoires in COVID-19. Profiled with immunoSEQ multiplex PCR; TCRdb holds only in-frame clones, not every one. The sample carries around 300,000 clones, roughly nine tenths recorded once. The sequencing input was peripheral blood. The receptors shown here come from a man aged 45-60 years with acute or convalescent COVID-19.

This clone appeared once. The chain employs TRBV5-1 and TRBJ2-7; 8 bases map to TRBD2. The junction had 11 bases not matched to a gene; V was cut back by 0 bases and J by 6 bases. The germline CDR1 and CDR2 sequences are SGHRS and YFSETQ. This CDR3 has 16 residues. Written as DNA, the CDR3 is TGCGCCAGCAGCTTGGCCCCCGGGGGGGTGGGGTCCGAGCAGTACTTC. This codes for CASSLAPGGVGSEQYF.

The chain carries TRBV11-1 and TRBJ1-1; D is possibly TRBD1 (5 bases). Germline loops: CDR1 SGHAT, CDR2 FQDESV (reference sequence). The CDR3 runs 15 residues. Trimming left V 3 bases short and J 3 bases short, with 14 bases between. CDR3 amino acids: CASSFGDPGDTEAFF. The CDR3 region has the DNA TGTGCCAGCAGCTTCGGGGACCCGGGGGACACTGAAGCTTTCTTT.

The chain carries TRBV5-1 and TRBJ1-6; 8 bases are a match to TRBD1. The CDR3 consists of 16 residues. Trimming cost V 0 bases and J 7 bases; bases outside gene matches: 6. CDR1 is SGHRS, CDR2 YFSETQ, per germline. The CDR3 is CASSLAWDRTNSPLHF. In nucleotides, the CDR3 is TGCGCCAGCAGCTTGGCCTGGGACAGGACCAATTCACCCCTCCACTTT.

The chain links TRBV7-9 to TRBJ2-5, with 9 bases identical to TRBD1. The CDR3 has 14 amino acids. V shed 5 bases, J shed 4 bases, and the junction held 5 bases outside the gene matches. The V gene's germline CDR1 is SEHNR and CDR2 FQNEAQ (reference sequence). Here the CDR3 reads CASSSYRGRETQYF. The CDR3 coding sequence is TGTGCCAGCAGCAGCTACAGGGGGCGAGAGACCCAGTACTTC. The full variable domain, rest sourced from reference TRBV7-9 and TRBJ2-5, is DTGVSQNPRHKITKRGQNVTFRCDPISEHNRLYWYRQTLGQGPEFLTYFQNEAQLEKSRLLSDRFSAERPKGSFSTLEIQRTEQGDSAMYLCASSSYRGRETQYFGPGTRLLVL.

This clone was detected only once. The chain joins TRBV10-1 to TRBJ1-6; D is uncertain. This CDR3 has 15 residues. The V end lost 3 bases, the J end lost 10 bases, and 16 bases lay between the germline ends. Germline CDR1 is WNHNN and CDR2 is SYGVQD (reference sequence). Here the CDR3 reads CASSEVTGSGSPLHF. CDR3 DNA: TGCGCCAGCAGTGAAGTGACCGGCTCGGGGTCACCCCTCCACTTT.

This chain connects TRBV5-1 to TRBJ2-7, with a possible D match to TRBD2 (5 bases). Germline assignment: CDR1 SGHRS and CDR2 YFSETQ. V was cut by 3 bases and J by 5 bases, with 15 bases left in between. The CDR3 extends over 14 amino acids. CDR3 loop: CASSSVGVLNEQYF. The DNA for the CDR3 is TGCGCCAGCAGCTCGGTCGGGGTTTTGAACGAGCAGTACTTC. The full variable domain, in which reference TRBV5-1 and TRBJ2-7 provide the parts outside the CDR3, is KAGVTQTPRYLIKTRGQQVTLSCSPISGHRSVSWYQQTPGQGLQFLFEYFSETQRNKGNFPGRFSGRQFSNSRSEMNVSTLELGDSALYLCASSSVGVLNEQYFGPGTRLTVT.

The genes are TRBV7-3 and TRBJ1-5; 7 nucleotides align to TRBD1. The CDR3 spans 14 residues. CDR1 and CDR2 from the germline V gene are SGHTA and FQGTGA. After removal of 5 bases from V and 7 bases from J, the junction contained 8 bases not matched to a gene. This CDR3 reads CASSPDRVGQPQHF. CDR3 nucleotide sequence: TGTGCCAGCAGCCCCGACAGGGTTGGACAGCCCCAGCATTTT.

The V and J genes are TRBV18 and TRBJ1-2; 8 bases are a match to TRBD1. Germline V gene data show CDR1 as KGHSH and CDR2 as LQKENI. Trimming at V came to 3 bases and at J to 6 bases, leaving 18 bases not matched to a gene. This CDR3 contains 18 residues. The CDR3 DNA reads TGTGCCAGCTCACCGAGAATAAAACAGGGGGTGAAACTACATGGCTACACCTTC. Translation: CASSPRIKQGVKLHGYTF.

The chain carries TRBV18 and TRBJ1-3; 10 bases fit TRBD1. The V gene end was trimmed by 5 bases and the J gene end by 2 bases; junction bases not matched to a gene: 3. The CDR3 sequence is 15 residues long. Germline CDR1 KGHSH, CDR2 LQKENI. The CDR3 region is CASSSTGGPGNTIYF. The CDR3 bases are TGTGCCAGCTCATCGACAGGGGGCCCTGGAAACACCATATATTTT.

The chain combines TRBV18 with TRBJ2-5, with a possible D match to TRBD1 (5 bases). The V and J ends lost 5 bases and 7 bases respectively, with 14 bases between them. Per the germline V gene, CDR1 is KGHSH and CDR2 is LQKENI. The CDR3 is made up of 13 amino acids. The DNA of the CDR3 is TGTGCCAGCTCAGAAAAACAGGTCGGGACCCAGTACTTC. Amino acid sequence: CASSEKQVGTQYF.

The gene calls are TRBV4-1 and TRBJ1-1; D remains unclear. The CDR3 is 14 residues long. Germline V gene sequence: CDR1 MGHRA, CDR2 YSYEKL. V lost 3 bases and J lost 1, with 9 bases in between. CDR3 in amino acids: CASSHSAANTEAFF. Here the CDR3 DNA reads TGCGCCAGCAGCCACTCCGCGGCGAACACTGAAGCTTTCTTT.

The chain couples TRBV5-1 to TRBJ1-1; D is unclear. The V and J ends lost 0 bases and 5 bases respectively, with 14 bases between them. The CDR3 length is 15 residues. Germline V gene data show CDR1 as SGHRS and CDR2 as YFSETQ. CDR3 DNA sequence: TGCGCCAGCAGCTTGGCCGCGGGCACGTGGACTGAAGCTTTCTTT. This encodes CASSLAAGTWTEAFF.

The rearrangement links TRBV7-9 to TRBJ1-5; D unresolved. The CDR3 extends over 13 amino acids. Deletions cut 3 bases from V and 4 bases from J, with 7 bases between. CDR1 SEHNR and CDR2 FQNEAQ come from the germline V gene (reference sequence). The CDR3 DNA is TGTGCCAGCAGCTTTTCCAAAAATCAGCCCCAGCATTTT. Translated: CASSFSKNQPQHF.

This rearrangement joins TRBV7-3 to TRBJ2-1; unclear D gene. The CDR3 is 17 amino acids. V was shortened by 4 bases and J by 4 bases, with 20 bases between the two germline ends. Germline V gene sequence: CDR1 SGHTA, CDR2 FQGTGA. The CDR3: CASSSNPGSLSYNEQFF. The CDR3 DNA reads TGTGCCAGCAGCTCCAATCCGGGTAGTCTATCGTACAATGAGCAGTTCTTC.

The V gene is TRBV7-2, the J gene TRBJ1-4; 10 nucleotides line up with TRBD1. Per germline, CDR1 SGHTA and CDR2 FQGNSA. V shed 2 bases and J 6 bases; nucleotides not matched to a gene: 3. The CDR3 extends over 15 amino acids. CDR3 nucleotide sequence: TGTGCCAGCAGCTTACGGGGACAGGGGCATGAAAAACTGTTTTTT. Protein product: CASSLRGQGHEKLFF.

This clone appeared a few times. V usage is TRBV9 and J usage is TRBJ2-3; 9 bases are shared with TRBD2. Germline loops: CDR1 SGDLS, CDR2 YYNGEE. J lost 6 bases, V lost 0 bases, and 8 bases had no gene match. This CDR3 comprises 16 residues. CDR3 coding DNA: TGTGCCAGCAGCGTAGTTAGCGGGGGCCTCCAGGATACGCAGTATTTT. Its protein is CASSVVSGGLQDTQYF. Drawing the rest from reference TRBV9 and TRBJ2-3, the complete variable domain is DSGVTQTPKHLITATGQRVTLRCSPRSGDLSVYWYQQSLDQGLQFLIQYYNGEERAKGNILERFSAQQFPDLHSELNLSSLELGDSALYFCASSVVSGGLQDTQYFGPGTRLTVL.

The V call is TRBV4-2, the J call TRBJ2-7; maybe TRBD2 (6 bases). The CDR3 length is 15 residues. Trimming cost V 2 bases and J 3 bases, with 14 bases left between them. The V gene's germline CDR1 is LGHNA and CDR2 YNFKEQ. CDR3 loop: CASSQSGGGVYEQYF. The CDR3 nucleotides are TGTGCCAGCAGCCAATCCGGAGGAGGGGTCTACGAGCAGTACTTC.

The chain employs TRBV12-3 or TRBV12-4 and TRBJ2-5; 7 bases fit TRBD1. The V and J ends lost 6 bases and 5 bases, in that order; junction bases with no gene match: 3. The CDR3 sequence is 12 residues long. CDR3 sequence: CASRPGGETQYF. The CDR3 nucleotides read TGTGCCAGCAGACCAGGGGGTGAGACCCAGTACTTC.

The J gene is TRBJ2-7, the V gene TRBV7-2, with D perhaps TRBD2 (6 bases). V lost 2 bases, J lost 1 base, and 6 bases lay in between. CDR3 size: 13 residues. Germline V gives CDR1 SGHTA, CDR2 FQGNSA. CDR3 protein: CASSLSGSYEQYF. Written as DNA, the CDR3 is TGTGCCAGCAGCTTAAGCGGGTCCTACGAGCAGTACTTC.

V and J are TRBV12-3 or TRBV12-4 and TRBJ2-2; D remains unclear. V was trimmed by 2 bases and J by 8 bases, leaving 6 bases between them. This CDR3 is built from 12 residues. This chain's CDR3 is CASSLPAGELFF. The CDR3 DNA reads TGTGCCAGCAGTTTACCCGCGGGGGAGCTGTTTTTT.

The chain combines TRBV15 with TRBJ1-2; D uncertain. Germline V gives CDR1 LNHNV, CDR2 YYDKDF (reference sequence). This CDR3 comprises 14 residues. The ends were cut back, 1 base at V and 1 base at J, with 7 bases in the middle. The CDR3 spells CATSRGHLNYGYTF. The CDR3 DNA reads TGTGCCACCAGCAGAGGACACCTTAACTATGGCTACACCTTC.

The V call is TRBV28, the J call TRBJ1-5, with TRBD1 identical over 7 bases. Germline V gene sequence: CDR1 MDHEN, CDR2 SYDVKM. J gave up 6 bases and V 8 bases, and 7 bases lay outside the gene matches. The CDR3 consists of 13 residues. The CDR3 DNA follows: TGTGCCAGCCACGGGGCAGGGGGTCAGCCCCAGCATTTT. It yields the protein CASHGAGGQPQHF.

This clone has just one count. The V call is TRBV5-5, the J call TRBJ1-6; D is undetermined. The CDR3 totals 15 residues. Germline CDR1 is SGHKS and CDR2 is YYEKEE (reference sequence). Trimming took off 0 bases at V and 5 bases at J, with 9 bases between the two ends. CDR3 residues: CASSLDPGNNSPLHF. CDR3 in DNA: TGTGCCAGCAGCTTGGACCCGGGAAATAATTCACCCCTCCACTTT.